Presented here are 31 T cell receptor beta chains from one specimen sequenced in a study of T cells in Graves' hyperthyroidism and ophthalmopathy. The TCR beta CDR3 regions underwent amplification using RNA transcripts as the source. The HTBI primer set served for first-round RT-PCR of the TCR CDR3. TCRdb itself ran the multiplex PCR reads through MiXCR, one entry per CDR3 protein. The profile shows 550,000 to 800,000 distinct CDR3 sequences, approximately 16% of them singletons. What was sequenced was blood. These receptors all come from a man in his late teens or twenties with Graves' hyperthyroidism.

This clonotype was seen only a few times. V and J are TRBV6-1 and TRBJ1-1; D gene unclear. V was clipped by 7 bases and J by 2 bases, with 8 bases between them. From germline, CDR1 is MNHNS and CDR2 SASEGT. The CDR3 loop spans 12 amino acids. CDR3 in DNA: TGTGCCAGCACGGGCAGCAACACTGAAGCTTTCTTT. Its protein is CASTGSNTEAFF.

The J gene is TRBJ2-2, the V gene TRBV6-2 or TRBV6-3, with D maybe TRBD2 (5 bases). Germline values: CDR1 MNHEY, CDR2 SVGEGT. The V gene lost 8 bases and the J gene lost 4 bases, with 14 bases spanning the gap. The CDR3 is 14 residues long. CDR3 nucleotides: TGTGCCAGCCTCCGTACTAGGTCCACCGGGGAGCTGTTTTTT. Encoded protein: CASLRTRSTGELFF.

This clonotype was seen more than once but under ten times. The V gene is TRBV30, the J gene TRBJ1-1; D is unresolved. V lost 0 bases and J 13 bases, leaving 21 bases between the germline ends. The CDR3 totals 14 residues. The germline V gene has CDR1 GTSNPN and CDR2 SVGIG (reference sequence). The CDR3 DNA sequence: TGTGCCTGGAGTGTAGAACTGGCTTGGGGTATCGGTTTCTTT. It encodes CAWSVELAWGIGFF.

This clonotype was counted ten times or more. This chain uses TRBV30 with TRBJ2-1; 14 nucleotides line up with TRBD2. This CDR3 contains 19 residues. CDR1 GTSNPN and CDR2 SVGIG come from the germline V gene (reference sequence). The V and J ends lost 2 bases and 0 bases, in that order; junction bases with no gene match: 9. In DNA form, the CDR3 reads TGTGCCTGGAGTTCAGGACTAGCGGGAGGCCTTAGCTCCTACAATGAGCAGTTCTTC. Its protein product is CAWSSGLAGGLSSYNEQFF.

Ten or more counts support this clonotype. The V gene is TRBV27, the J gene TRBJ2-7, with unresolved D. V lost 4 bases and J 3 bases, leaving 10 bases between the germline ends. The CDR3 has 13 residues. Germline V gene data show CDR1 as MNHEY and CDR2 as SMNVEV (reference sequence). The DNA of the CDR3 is TGTGCCAGCAGTTCACAATCCCTCTACGAGCAGTACTTC. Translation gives CASSSQSLYEQYF.

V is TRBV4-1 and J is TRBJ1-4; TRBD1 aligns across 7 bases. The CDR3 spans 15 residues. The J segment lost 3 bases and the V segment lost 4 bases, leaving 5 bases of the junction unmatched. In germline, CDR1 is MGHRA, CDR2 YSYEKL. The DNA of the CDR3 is TGCGCCAGCAGCCCCCGGGACAGCTCTAATGAAAAACTGTTTTTT. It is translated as CASSPRDSSNEKLFF.

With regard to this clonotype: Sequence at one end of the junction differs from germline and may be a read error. The CDR3 DNA reads TGTACCAGCAGTTACGGCTCTGGGGCCAACGTCCTGACTTTC. Amino acid sequence: CTSSYGSGANVLTF. The chain joins TRBV6-9 to TRBJ2-6; D not resolved. Germline values: CDR1 MNHGY, CDR2 SVAAGI. There are 14 residues in the CDR3.

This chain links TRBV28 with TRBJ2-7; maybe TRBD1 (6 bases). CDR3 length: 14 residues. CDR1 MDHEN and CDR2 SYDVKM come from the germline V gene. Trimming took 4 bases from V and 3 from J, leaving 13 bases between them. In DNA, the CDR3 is TGTGCCAGCAGTTACCGGGACAACCTCTACGAGCAGTACTTC. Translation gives CASSYRDNLYEQYF. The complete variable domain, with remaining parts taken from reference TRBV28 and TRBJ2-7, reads DVKVTQSSRYLVKRTGEKVFLECVQDMDHENMFWYRQDPGLGLRLIYFSYDVKMKEKGDIPEGYSVSREKKERFSLILESASTNQTSMYLCASSYRDNLYEQYFGPGTRLTVT.

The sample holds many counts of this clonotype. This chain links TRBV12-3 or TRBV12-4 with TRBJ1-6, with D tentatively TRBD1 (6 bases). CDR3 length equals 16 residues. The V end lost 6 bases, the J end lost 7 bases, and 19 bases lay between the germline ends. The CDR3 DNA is TGTGCCAGCAGACTAACCCAGGGGATCGACAATTCACCCCTCCACTTT. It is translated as CASRLTQGIDNSPLHF.

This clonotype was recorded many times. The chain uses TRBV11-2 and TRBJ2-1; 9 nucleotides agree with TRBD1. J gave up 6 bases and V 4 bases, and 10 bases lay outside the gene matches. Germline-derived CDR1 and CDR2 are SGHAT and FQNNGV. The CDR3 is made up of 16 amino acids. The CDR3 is CASSYPGQGVGNEQFF. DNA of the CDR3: TGTGCCAGCAGCTACCCGGGACAGGGAGTTGGCAATGAGCAGTTCTTC.

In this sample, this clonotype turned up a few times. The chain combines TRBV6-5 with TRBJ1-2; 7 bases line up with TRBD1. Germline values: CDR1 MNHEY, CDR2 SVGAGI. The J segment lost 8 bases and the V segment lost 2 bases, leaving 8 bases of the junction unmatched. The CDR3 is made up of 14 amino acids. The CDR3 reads CASSYTLQGRGYTF. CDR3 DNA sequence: TGTGCCAGCAGTTACACCTTACAGGGGCGCGGCTACACCTTC.

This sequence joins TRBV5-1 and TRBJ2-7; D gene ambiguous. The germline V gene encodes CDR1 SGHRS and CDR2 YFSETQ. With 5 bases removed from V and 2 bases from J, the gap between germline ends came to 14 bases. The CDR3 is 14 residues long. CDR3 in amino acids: CASSGEQSAYEQYF. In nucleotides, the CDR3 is TGCGCCAGCAGTGGAGAACAGTCAGCCTACGAGCAGTACTTC. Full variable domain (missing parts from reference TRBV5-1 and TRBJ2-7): KAGVTQTPRYLIKTRGQQVTLSCSPISGHRSVSWYQQTPGQGLQFLFEYFSETQRNKGNFPGRFSGRQFSNSRSEMNVSTLELGDSALYLCASSGEQSAYEQYFGPGTRLTVT.

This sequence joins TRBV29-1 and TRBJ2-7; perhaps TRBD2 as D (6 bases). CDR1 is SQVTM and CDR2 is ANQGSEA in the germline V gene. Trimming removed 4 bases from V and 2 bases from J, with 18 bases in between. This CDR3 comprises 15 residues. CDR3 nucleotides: TGCAGCGTTGCGGAAGCCGGGGACTCCACCTACGAGCAGTACTTC. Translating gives CSVAEAGDSTYEQYF.

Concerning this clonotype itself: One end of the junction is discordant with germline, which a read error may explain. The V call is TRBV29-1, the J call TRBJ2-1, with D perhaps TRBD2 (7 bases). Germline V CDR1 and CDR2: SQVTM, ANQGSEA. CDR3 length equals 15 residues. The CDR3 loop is CNVEGGGSWYNEQFF. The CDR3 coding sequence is TGCAACGTTGAGGGGGGCGGGAGCTGGTACAATGAGCAGTTCTTC.

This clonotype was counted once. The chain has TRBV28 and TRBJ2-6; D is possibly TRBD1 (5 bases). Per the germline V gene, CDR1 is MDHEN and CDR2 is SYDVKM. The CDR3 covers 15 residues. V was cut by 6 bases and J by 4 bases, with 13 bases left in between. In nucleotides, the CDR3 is TGTGCCAGCAGATCCCAAGGGGTGGGGGCCAACGTCCTGACTTTC. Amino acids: CASRSQGVGANVLTF.

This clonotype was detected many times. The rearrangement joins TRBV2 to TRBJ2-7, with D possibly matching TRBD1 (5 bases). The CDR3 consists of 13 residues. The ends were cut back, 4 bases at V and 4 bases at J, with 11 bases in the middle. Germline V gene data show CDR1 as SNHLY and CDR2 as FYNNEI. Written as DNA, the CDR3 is TGTGCCAGCAGTGTAGAAAGGGGATACGAGCAGTACTTC. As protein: CASSVERGYEQYF. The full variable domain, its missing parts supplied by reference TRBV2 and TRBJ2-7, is EPEVTQTPSHQVTQMGQEVILRCVPISNHLYFYWYRQILGQKVEFLVSFYNNEISEKSEIFDDQFSVERPDGSNFTLKIRSTKLEDSAMYFCASSVERGYEQYFGPGTRLTVT.

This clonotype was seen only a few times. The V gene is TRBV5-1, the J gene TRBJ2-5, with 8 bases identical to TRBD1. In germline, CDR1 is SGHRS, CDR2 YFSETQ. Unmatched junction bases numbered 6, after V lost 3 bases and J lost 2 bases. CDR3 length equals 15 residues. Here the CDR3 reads CASSWAGTGQETQYF. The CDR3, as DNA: TGCGCCAGCAGCTGGGCCGGGACAGGACAAGAGACCCAGTACTTC. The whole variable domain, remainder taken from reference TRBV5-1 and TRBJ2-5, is KAGVTQTPRYLIKTRGQQVTLSCSPISGHRSVSWYQQTPGQGLQFLFEYFSETQRNKGNFPGRFSGRQFSNSRSEMNVSTLELGDSALYLCASSWAGTGQETQYFGPGTRLLVL.

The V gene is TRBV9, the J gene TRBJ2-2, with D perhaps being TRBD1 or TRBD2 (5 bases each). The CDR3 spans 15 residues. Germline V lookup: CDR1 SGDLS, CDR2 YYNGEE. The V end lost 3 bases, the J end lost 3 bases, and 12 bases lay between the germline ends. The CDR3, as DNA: TGTGCCAGCAGCGCCCGGGACGCATACACCGGGGAGCTGTTTTTT. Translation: CASSARDAYTGELFF.

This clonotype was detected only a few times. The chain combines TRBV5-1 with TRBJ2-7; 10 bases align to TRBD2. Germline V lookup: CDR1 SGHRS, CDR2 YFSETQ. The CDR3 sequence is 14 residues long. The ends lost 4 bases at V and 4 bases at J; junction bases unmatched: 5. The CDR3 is CASSAGTSDYEQYF. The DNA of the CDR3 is TGCGCCAGCAGCGCCGGGACTAGCGATTACGAGCAGTACTTC.

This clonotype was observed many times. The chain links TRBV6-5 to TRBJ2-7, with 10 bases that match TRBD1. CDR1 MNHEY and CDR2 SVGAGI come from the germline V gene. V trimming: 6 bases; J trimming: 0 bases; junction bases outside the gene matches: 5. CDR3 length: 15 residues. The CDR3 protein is CASSLGTGASYEQYF. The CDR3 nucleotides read TGTGCCAGCAGCCTCGGGACAGGGGCCTCCTACGAGCAGTACTTC.

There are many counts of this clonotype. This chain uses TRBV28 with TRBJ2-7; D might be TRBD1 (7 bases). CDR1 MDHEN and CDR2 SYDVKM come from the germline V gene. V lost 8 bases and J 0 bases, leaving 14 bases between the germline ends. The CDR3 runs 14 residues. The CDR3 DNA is TGTGCCAGCCTGGAGGGGGCCTACTCCTACGAGCAGTACTTC. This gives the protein CASLEGAYSYEQYF.

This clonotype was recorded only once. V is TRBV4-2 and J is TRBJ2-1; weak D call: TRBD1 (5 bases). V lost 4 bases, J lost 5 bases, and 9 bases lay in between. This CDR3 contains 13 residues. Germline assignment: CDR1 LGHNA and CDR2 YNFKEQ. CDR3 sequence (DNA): TGTGCCAGCAGCCGCCTCAGGGACAATGAGCAGTTCTTC. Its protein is CASSRLRDNEQFF.

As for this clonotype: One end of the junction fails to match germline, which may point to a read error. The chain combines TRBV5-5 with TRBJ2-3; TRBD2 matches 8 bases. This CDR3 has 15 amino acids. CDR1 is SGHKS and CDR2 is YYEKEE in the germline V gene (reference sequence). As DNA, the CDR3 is TGCGCCAGCAGCTTGGCGGGACTAGTTACAGATACGCAGTATTTT. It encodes CASSLAGLVTDTQYF.

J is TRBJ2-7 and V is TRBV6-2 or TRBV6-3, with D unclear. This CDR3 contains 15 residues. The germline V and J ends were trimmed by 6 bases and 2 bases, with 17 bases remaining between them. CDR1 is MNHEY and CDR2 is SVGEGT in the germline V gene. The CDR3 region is CASSPPPPSTYEQYF. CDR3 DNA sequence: TGTGCCAGCAGCCCCCCCCCCCCGTCAACCTACGAGCAGTACTTC.

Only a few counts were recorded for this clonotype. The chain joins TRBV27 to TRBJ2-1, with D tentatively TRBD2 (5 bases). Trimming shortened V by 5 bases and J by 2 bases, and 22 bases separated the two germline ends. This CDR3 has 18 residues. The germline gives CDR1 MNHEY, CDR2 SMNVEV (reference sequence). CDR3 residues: CASSPPIAFGSTYNEQFF. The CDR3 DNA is TGTGCCAGCAGTCCCCCAATAGCGTTCGGGTCGACCTACAATGAGCAGTTCTTC.

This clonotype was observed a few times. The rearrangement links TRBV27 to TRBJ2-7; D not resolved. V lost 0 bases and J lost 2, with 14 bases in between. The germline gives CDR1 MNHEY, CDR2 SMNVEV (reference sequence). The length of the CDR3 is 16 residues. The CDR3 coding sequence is TGTGCCAGCAGTTTATCGATGCCGAGACCCCCCTACGAGCAGTACTTC. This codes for CASSLSMPRPPYEQYF.

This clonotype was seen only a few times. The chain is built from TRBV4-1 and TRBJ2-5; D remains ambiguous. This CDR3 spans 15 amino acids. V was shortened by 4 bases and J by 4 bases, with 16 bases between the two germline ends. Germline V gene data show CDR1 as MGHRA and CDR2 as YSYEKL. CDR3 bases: TGCGCCAGCAGCCGGCGGAGCGAGGTGGGAGAGACCCAGTACTTC. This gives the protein CASSRRSEVGETQYF.

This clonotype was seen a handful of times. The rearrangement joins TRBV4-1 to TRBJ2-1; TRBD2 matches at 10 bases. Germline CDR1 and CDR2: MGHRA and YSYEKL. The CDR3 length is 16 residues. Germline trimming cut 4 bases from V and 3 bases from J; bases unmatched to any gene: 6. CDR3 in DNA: TGCGCCAGCAGCCGAACTCTAGCGGGGGTCTACAATGAGCAGTTCTTC. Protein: CASSRTLAGVYNEQFF.

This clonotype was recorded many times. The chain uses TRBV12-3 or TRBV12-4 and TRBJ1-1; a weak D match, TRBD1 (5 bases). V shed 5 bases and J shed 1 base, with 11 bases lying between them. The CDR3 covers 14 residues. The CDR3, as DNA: TGTGCCAGCAGTAACAGGCCTACGAACACTGAAGCTTTCTTT. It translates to CASSNRPTNTEAFF.

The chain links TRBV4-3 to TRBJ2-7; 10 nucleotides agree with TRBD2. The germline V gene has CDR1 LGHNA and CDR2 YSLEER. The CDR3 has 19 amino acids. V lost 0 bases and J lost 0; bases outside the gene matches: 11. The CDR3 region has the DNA TGCGCCAGCAGCCAAGATATTGTGACTAGCGGGTCCAGCTCCTACGAGCAGTACTTC. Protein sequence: CASSQDIVTSGSSSYEQYF.

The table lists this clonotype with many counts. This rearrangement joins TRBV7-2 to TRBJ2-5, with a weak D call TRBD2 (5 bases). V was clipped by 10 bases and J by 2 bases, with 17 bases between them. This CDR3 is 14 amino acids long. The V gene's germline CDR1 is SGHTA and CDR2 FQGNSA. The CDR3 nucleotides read TGTGCCACCCTCCTAGCTTCCCCTCAAGAGACCCAGTACTTC. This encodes CATLLASPQETQYF.